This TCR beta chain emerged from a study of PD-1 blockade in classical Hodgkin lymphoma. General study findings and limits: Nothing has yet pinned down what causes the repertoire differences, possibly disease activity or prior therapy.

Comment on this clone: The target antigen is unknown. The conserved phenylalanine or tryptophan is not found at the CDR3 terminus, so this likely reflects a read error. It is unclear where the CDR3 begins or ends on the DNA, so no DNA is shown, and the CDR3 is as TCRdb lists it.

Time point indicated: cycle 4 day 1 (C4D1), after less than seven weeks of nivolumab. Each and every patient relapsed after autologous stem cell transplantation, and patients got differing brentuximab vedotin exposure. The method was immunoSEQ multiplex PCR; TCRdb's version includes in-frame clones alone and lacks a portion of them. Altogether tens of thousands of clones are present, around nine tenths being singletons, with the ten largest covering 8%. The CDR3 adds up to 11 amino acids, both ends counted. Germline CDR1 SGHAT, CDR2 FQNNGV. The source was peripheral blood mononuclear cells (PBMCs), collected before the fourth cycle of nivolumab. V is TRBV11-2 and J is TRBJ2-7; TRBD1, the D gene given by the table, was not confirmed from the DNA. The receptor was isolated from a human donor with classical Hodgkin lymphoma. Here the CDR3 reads CASSSGGTTEI.